Sequencing of this T cell receptor beta chain was carried out in a study of T cell responses to AZD1222 COVID-19 vaccine. The wider study: Second doses were pooled across both intervals (about 4 or about 12 weeks).

Comment on this clone: Its specificity is unknown.

Clones were read by immunoSEQ multiplex PCR, and TCRdb kept only the in-frame ones, dropping some. This sample has about 110,000 clones; 88% occur once, and the top ten carry roughly 2.6%. Germline lookup yields CDR1 SNHLY and CDR2 FYNNEI. CDR3 size: 14 residues. Trimming took 9 bases from V and 4 from J; bases not matched to a gene: 9. Study conclusions and caveats: Among AZD1222 vaccinees, only five or six were seropositive at baseline. Donors, mostly white British, included more females; clonal diversity was possibly underestimated. The study found vaccine-associated CD4 TCRs spanning spike, dominant at 160-218 and 743-854.

V gene TRBV2 combines with J gene TRBJ1-1; 9 bases fit TRBD1. This receptor was taken from an adult in good health. The sample consisted of peripheral blood, taken on day 0 of AZD1222 vaccination. The CDR3 DNA is TGTGCCAGTAGACAGGGGGGCGATCGCACTGAAGCTTTCTTT. Translating it yields CASRQGGDRTEAFF. The whole variable domain, filled in from reference TRBV2 and TRBJ1-1, reads EPEVTQTPSHQVTQMGQEVILRCVPISNHLYFYWYRQILGQKVEFLVSFYNNEISEKSEIFDDQFSVERPDGSNFTLKIRSTKLEDSAMYFCASRQGGDRTEAFFGQGTRLTVV.